These 8 T cell receptor beta chains were sequenced from one sample in a study of neurological immune-mediated disorders. TCRdb re-called the 5' RACE reads with MiXCR, one entry per CDR3 protein. The sample shows 60,000 to 70,000 distinct CDR3 sequences, roughly 5% of them seen only once. What was sequenced was PBMCs. The receptors originated from a human donor with multiple sclerosis. The donor label of this sample is uncertain.

This clonotype was seen many times. The V and J genes are TRBV7-9 and TRBJ1-6, with a possible D match to TRBD1 (5 bases). The germline CDR1 and CDR2 sequences are SEHNR and FQNEAQ (reference sequence). The CDR3 spans 15 residues. V was cut by 1 base and J by 7 bases, with 11 bases left in between. CDR3 sequence: CASSLDGAENSPLHF. CDR3 sequence (DNA): TGTGCCAGCAGCTTAGACGGGGCAGAAAATTCACCCCTCCACTTT. The full variable domain, rest sourced from reference TRBV7-9 and TRBJ1-6, is DTGVSQNPRHKITKRGQNVTFRCDPISEHNRLYWYRQTLGQGPEFLTYFQNEAQLEKSRLLSDRFSAERPKGSFSTLEIQRTEQGDSAMYLCASSLDGAENSPLHFGNGTRLTVT.

This clonotype was counted many times. This chain connects TRBV20-1 to TRBJ1-2, with no clear D. CDR3 length: 16 amino acids. V was cut by 3 bases and J by 4 bases, with 21 bases left in between. Looked up from germline, CDR1 is DFQATT and CDR2 is SNEGSKA (reference sequence). CDR3 region: CSASRLQRVGGYGYTF. CDR3 coding DNA: TGCAGTGCTAGCCGACTACAACGCGTTGGTGGCTATGGCTACACCTTC.

This clonotype was detected many times. This rearrangement joins TRBV12-3 or TRBV12-4 to TRBJ1-5; a weak D match, TRBD1 (5 bases). Trimming pared 3 bases from V and 6 bases from J, leaving 12 bases between. This CDR3 spans 14 amino acids. CDR3 nucleotides: TGTGCCAGCAGTTTCGGAGCAGGGTCTCAGCCCCAGCATTTT. Translation gives CASSFGAGSQPQHF.

This clonotype was observed at least ten times. The chain is built from TRBV25-1 and TRBJ2-5, with 7 positions matching TRBD1. Germline V gene sequence: CDR1 MGHDK, CDR2 SYGVNS. The CDR3 length is 16 residues. The V gene end was trimmed by 2 bases and the J gene end by 5 bases; junction bases not matched to a gene: 11. The CDR3 coding sequence is TGTGCCAGCAGTGAAGAGGGTCGACAGGGTTGGGAGACCCAGTACTTC. Translating it yields CASSEEGRQGWETQYF.

This clonotype was picked up many times. This chain links TRBV3-1 with TRBJ1-1; 8 nucleotides agree with TRBD1. The CDR3 covers 15 residues. Germline CDR1 LGHDT, CDR2 YNNKEL (reference sequence). V shed 3 bases and J 1 base; nucleotides not matched to a gene: 4. The CDR3 loop is CASSHFDRGNTEAFF. CDR3 bases: TGTGCCAGCAGCCACTTTGACAGGGGGAACACTGAAGCTTTCTTT.

This clonotype came up many times. The chain has TRBV2 and TRBJ1-6; D is unclear. The CDR3 sequence is 17 residues long. Trimming took off 6 bases at V and 4 bases at J, with 19 bases between the two ends. Germline CDR1 and CDR2: SNHLY and FYNNEI. CDR3 sequence reads: CASRLELGLSYNSPLHF. CDR3 DNA: TGTGCCAGCAGGTTAGAGCTCGGGCTGTCTTATAATTCACCCCTCCACTTT. Complete variable domain (other parts from reference TRBV2 and TRBJ1-6): EPEVTQTPSHQVTQMGQEVILRCVPISNHLYFYWYRQILGQKVEFLVSFYNNEISEKSEIFDDQFSVERPDGSNFTLKIRSTKLEDSAMYFCASRLELGLSYNSPLHFGNGTRLTVT.

This clonotype has ten or more counts. V and J are TRBV20-1 and TRBJ2-5; 7 bases fit TRBD2. The J segment lost 3 bases and the V segment lost 5 bases, leaving 9 bases of the junction unmatched. The CDR3 extends over 14 amino acids. Germline loops: CDR1 DFQATT, CDR2 SNEGSKA (reference sequence). This chain's CDR3 is CSAPPGGKKETQYF. In DNA, the CDR3 is TGCAGTGCTCCCCCGGGGGGAAAGAAAGAGACCCAGTACTTC.

The table lists this clonotype with many counts. This rearrangement joins TRBV6-5 to TRBJ2-7; D not certain. The CDR3 is made up of 16 amino acids. CDR1 MNHEY and CDR2 SVGAGI come from the germline V gene. Trimming took 0 bases from V and 2 from J, leaving 14 bases between them. As DNA, the CDR3 is TGTGCCAGCAGTTACTCGGGCGGTGCCGTTACCTACGAGCAGTACTTC. It yields the protein CASSYSGGAVTYEQYF.